This TCR beta chain was recorded in a study of CD8+ T cells in alopecia areata. RNA was isolated and reverse transcribed to cDNA, the sequencing template. The table came from immunoSEQ multiplex PCR; TCRdb's copy has only in-frame clones and leaves some out. Here the sample spans some 190,000 clones, approximately 57% being singletons. Treatment: oral pan-JAK inhibitor, 5-10 mg twice daily. The CDR3 contains 17 residues. The V gene's germline CDR1 is GTSNPN and CDR2 SVGIG (reference sequence). Trimming removed 1 base at V and 6 bases at J, with 21 bases between. This sequence joins TRBV30 and TRBJ1-4; perhaps TRBD1 as D (5 bases). The TCR sequence derives from a human donor with alopecia areata. Sequencing was performed on CD4+ T cells sorted from blood, taken at week 24, from a patient treated with tofacitinib. The CDR3 DNA is TGTGCCTGGAGTGCCCATAGGAACCCACGAGGGGATGAAAAACTGTTTTTT. It is translated as CAWSAHRNPRGDEKLFF.